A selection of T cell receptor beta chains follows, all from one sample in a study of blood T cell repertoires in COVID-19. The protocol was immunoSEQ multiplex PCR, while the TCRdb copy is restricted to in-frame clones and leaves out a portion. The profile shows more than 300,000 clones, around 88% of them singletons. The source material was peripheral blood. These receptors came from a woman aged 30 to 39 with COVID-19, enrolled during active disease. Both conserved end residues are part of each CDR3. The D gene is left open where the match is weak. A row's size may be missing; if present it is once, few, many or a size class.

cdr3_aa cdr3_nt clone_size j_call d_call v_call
CASSPPSPPDFFHTNEQYF TGTGCCAGCTCACCACCGTCCCCTCCTGACTTCTTCCATACGAACGAGCAGTACTTC . TRBJ2-7 . TRBV18
CASGPDRDTSQPQHF TGTGCTAGTGGACCCGACAGGGATACATCTCAGCCCCAGCATTTT . TRBJ1-5 TRBD1 TRBV12-5
CASSANREGQYF TGTGCCAGCTCAGCAAACAGGGAGGGCCAGTACTTC . TRBJ2-5 . TRBV18
CASSTAYEQYF TGTGCCAGTAGTACAGCCTACGAGCAGTACTTC . TRBJ2-7 . TRBV19
CASSLSGRGSQPQHF TGTGCCAGCAGTTTATCCGGCAGGGGATCCCAGCCCCAGCATTTT . TRBJ1-5 . TRBV28
CATSIRDSEKLFF TGTGCCACCAGCATCCGGGACTCTGAAAAACTGTTTTTT . TRBJ1-4 . TRBV15
CASSQEVRSYGYTF TGTGCCAGCAGCCAAGAAGTCAGGTCCTATGGCTACACCTTC . TRBJ1-2 . TRBV3-1/TRBV3-2
CASSQAGYGYTF TGTGCCAGCAGCCAGGCGGGTTACGGCTACACCTTC . TRBJ1-2 . TRBV14
CASSVSPGGLDGYTF TGTGCCAGCAGCGTCTCGCCAGGGGGCCTTGATGGCTACACCTTC . TRBJ1-2 TRBD1 TRBV9
CASSSSGGTGVQPQHF TGTGCCAGCTCATCCTCAGGAGGGACAGGGGTTCAGCCCCAGCATTTT . TRBJ1-5 TRBD1 TRBV18
CASSLGEGGELFF TGCGCCAGCAGCTTGGGAGAGGGCGGGGAGCTGTTTTTT few TRBJ2-2 . TRBV5-1
CAWRTGTQETQYF TGTGCCTGGAGGACAGGTACCCAAGAGACCCAGTACTTC . TRBJ2-5 . TRBV30
CASSESEVSYEQYF TGTGCCAGCAGTGAAAGCGAGGTGTCCTACGAGCAGTACTTC . TRBJ2-7 . TRBV6-1
CASRRTDTQYF TGTGCCAGCAGGAGGACAGATACGCAGTATTTT . TRBJ2-3 . TRBV12-3/TRBV12-4
CASSPDSRNEKLFF TGTGCCAGCAGCCCCGACAGTCGGAATGAAAAACTGTTTTTT . TRBJ1-4 . TRBV7-9
CASSSDWNTEAFF TGCGCCAGCAGTTCCGACTGGAACACTGAAGCTTTCTTT . TRBJ1-1 . TRBV10-1
CASSPRGQTGDHTQYF TGTGCCAGCTCACCAAGGGGGCAAACGGGGGACCATACGCAGTATTTT once TRBJ2-3 . TRBV18
CASSQQADINYGYTF TGTGCCAGCAGCCAGCAGGCAGACATTAACTATGGCTACACCTTC once TRBJ1-2 . TRBV14
CASSLVGGPQSDTQYF TGCGCCAGCAGCTTGGTCGGGGGGCCCCAGTCGGATACGCAGTATTTT . TRBJ2-3 . TRBV5-1
CASSLTGVTVPNYGYTF TGCGCCAGCAGCTTGACGGGAGTTACCGTTCCTAACTATGGCTACACCTTC few TRBJ1-2 . TRBV5-1
CASSEWAGDSPLHF TGTGCCAGCAGTGAGTGGGCAGGGGACTCACCCCTCCACTTT . TRBJ1-6 . TRBV2
CASSLDRGDYEQYF TGTGCCAGCAGCTTGGACAGGGGGGACTACGAGCAGTACTTC . TRBJ2-7 TRBD1 TRBV5-6
CAISDRAQGDGYTF TGTGCCATCAGTGATAGGGCACAGGGTGATGGCTACACCTTC . TRBJ1-2 . TRBV10-3
CASSLALRDEAFF TGTGCCAGCAGTTTAGCGCTCCGGGATGAAGCTTTCTTT . TRBJ1-1 . TRBV12-3/TRBV12-4
CASRRQTNTGELFF TGTGCCAGCAGAAGACAAACGAACACCGGGGAGCTGTTTTTT . TRBJ2-2 . TRBV28
CSVLWVQGAFGYTF TGCAGCGTTTTGTGGGTCCAGGGTGCCTTTGGCTACACCTTC . TRBJ1-2 . TRBV29-1
CASSLAISTSYNEQFF TGCGCCAGCAGCTTGGCCATCTCTACCTCCTACAATGAGCAGTTCTTC . TRBJ2-1 . TRBV5-1
CASSVRTGGANYGYTF TGTGCCAGCAGCGTACGGACAGGGGGCGCGAACTATGGCTACACCTTC once TRBJ1-2 TRBD1 TRBV13
CASSQDGINPSGNTIYF TGTGCCAGCAGCCAAGACGGGATTAACCCCTCTGGAAACACCATATATTTT few TRBJ1-3 . TRBV3-1/TRBV3-2
CSANPLAGGDNEQFF TGCAGCGCCAACCCCCTAGCGGGGGGAGACAATGAGCAGTTCTTC . TRBJ2-1 TRBD2 TRBV29-1
CASSEGTTGRNTIYF TGTGCCAGCAGTGAAGGGACAACGGGTCGAAACACCATATATTTT . TRBJ1-3 . TRBV6-1
CASSPGVPREQYF TGTGCCAGCAGCCCAGGGGTCCCCCGCGAGCAGTACTTC once TRBJ2-7 . TRBV5-6
CASSFAGGAYGYTF TGTGCCAGCAGTTTCGCAGGGGGCGCCTATGGCTACACCTTC . TRBJ1-2 TRBD1 TRBV6-2/TRBV6-3
CASSLLDSTNQPQHF TGTGCCAGCTCACTACTGGACAGTACCAATCAGCCCCAGCATTTT . TRBJ1-5 . TRBV18
CASSPPGDYWANEKLFF TGTGCCAGCTCACCACCGGGGGACTATTGGGCTAATGAAAAACTGTTTTTT . TRBJ1-4 . TRBV18
CASSVAGVATNEKLFF TGTGCCAGCAGCGTAGCAGGGGTTGCAACTAATGAAAAACTGTTTTTT . TRBJ1-4 . TRBV9
CASSIDQHRSNTEAFF TGTGCCAGTAGTATAGATCAGCACAGGTCTAACACTGAAGCTTTCTTT . TRBJ1-1 . TRBV19
CASSGPGQSNEKLFF TGTGCCAGCAGTGGCCCGGGACAGTCGAATGAAAAACTGTTTTTT . TRBJ1-4 TRBD1 TRBV25-1
CASSPSGVRTEAFF TGTGCCAGCAGCCCCTCAGGGGTACGGACTGAAGCTTTCTTT . TRBJ1-1 . TRBV7-2
CSASPPRTKWPQHF TGCAGTGCTAGTCCGCCACGGACTAAATGGCCCCAGCATTTT . TRBJ1-5 . TRBV20-1
CASSPGTPGVETQYF TGCGCCAGCAGCCCGGGGACTCCGGGAGTTGAGACCCAGTACTTC once TRBJ2-5 . TRBV5-1
CATSSEHWTEAFF TGTGCCACCAGCAGCGAGCATTGGACTGAAGCTTTCTTT . TRBJ1-1 . TRBV15
CATSDRTGIRYNEQFF TGTGCCACCAGTGACAGGACAGGGATCCGCTACAATGAGCAGTTCTTC . TRBJ2-1 TRBD1 TRBV24-1
CASRQPGTGFIANTGELFF TGTGCCAGCAGACAACCGGGCACAGGCTTCATCGCGAACACCGGGGAGCTGTTTTTT . TRBJ2-2 . TRBV7-9
CASSSLTSGVSDTQYF TGTGCCAGCAGTTCTTTGACTAGCGGGGTTTCGGATACGCAGTATTTT . TRBJ2-3 TRBD2 TRBV27